This passage covers 21 T cell receptor beta chains from one sample sequenced in a study of beta chain features in type 1 diabetes. Expressed TCRB transcripts were sequenced, since all the RNA that had been isolated was reverse transcribed. Clones were sequenced by immunoSEQ multiplex PCR, and TCRdb holds only the in-frame ones, with some missing. The sample has more than 300,000 clones, about 15% seen once. The sample comprised naive CD4+ T cells from blood. Receptors originate from a woman under 30 in good health.

CDR3 coding DNA: TGTGCCAGTAGTGGGCCCGGGACTAGCGCGCACTACGAGCAGTACTTC. Amino acid sequence: CASSGPGTSAHYEQYF. This chain uses TRBV19 with TRBJ2-7, with TRBD2 matching 10 bases. The germline V gene encodes CDR1 LNHDA and CDR2 SQIVND (reference sequence). The CDR3 contains 16 residues. Germline trimming cut 5 bases from V and 3 bases from J; bases unmatched to any gene: 10.

The chain recombines TRBV9 with TRBJ1-2, with a tentative D call TRBD1 (5 bases). From germline, CDR1 is SGDLS and CDR2 YYNGEE. The CDR3 spans 14 residues. The V end lost 0 bases, the J end lost 6 bases, and 12 bases lay between the germline ends. CDR3 sequence (DNA): TGTGCCAGCAGCGTAGATGGCAGGGTCGATGGCTACACCTTC. Amino acid sequence: CASSVDGRVDGYTF. The full variable domain, its missing parts supplied by reference TRBV9 and TRBJ1-2, is DSGVTQTPKHLITATGQRVTLRCSPRSGDLSVYWYQQSLDQGLQFLIQYYNGEERAKGNILERFSAQQFPDLHSELNLSSLELGDSALYFCASSVDGRVDGYTFGSGTRLTVV.

Only a few counts were recorded for this clone. The chain employs TRBV9 and TRBJ2-1; TRBD1 matches 7 bases. CDR3 size: 14 residues. V lost 4 bases to trimming and J lost 5 bases; unmatched junction nucleotides: 6. Germline V CDR1 and CDR2: SGDLS, YYNGEE. The CDR3: CASSPGQRNNEQFF. The CDR3 DNA reads as TGTGCCAGCAGCCCGGGACAGAGAAACAATGAGCAGTTCTTC.

The sample holds a few counts of this clone. V usage is TRBV30 and J usage is TRBJ2-5, with TRBD2 as a possible D gene (7 bases). The CDR3 has 14 residues. In germline, CDR1 is GTSNPN, CDR2 SVGIG (reference sequence). Trimming stripped 0 bases from V and 5 bases from J, with 13 bases between. The CDR3 sequence: CAWSVGGGGETQYF. The DNA for the CDR3 is TGTGCCTGGAGTGTAGGGGGGGGCGGGGAGACCCAGTACTTC. Full variable domain (outside the CDR3, taken from reference TRBV30 and TRBJ2-5): SQTIHQWPATLVQPVGSPLSLECTVEGTSNPNLYWYRQAAGRGLQLLFYSVGIGQISSEVPQNLSASRPQDRQFILSSKKLLLSDSGFYLCAWSVGGGGETQYFGPGTRLLVL.

The chain's CDR3 is CASSSGLAGILSEQYF. The CDR3 DNA reads as TGTGCCAGCAGCTCTGGACTAGCGGGAATTTTGTCCGAGCAGTACTTC. V is TRBV5-4 and J is TRBJ2-7; 12 bases are shared with TRBD2. Trimming at V came to 3 bases and at J to 6 bases, leaving 10 bases not matched to a gene. The length of the CDR3 is 16 residues. The V gene's germline CDR1 is SGHNT and CDR2 YYREEE (reference sequence).

This clone was observed a handful of times. Other DNA variants within this sample encode the same CDR3. This chain joins TRBV28 and TRBJ1-2; D is unclear. The ends were cut back, 2 bases at V and 2 bases at J, with 3 bases in the middle. Looked up from germline, CDR1 is MDHEN and CDR2 is SYDVKM. The CDR3 covers 12 residues. CDR3 DNA: TGTGCCAGCAGTTTACTAAACTATGGCTACACCTTC. It translates to CASSLLNYGYTF.

This clone was observed a handful of times. The V call is TRBV2, the J call TRBJ1-1; a possible D gene is TRBD1 (6 bases). Germline-derived CDR1 and CDR2 are SNHLY and FYNNEI. V shed 1 base and J shed 5 bases, with 14 bases lying between them. This CDR3 region has 15 residues. DNA of the CDR3: TGTGCCAGCAGTGAAGAGGGAGGGGGGCGGACTGAAGCTTTCTTT. It encodes CASSEEGGGRTEAFF.

The chain couples TRBV6-6 to TRBJ1-2; 7 nucleotides match TRBD1. V was pared by 2 bases and J by 1 base, with 4 bases of the junction left unmatched. CDR1 and CDR2 (germline): MNHNY, SVGAGI (reference sequence). This CDR3 contains 15 residues. The DNA of the CDR3 is TGTGCCAGCAGTTACCGGGGACAGCTTAACTATGGCTACACCTTC. Its protein is CASSYRGQLNYGYTF.

In this sample, this clone turned up a few times. The rearrangement uses TRBV28 and TRBJ1-1, with 8 bases matching TRBD1. The CDR3 totals 17 residues. The J segment lost 0 bases and the V segment lost 2 bases, leaving 8 bases of the junction unmatched. CDR1 and CDR2 (germline): MDHEN, SYDVKM. The CDR3 sequence is CASSLTGQGRMNTEAFF. The CDR3 DNA reads TGTGCCAGCAGTTTAACCGGACAGGGCAGGATGAACACTGAAGCTTTCTTT. The entire variable domain, with the rest obtained from reference TRBV28 and TRBJ1-1, is as follows: DVKVTQSSRYLVKRTGEKVFLECVQDMDHENMFWYRQDPGLGLRLIYFSYDVKMKEKGDIPEGYSVSREKKERFSLILESASTNQTSMYLCASSLTGQGRMNTEAFFGQGTRLTVV.

The chain carries TRBV2 and TRBJ2-1, with TRBD2 matching 8 bases. Germline V CDR1 and CDR2: SNHLY, FYNNEI. The CDR3 is 15 amino acids. The trim removed 8 bases at V and 0 bases at J, leaving 6 bases unmatched. In DNA form, the CDR3 reads TGTGCCAGCTCGATTAGCGGGGTCTCCTACAATGAGCAGTTCTTC. Its translation is CASSISGVSYNEQFF.

The chain is built from TRBV19 and TRBJ1-5, with 7 bases that match TRBD1. With 5 bases clipped from V and 6 bases from J, the junction kept 10 bases outside the gene matches. Germline CDR1 is LNHDA and CDR2 is SQIVND (reference sequence). The CDR3 length is 15 residues. This CDR3 reads CASSLRQGPSQPQHF. CDR3 sequence (DNA): TGTGCCAGTAGTCTACGACAGGGCCCCAGTCAGCCCCAGCATTTT. The full variable domain, completed using reference TRBV19 and TRBJ1-5, is DGGITQSPKYLFRKEGQNVTLSCEQNLNHDAMYWYRQDPGQGLRLIYYSQIVNDFQKGDIAEGYSVSREKKESFPLTVTSAQKNPTAFYLCASSLRQGPSQPQHFGDGTRLSIL.

This clone came up a few times. V usage is TRBV28 and J usage is TRBJ2-1; 10 nucleotides align to TRBD2. V dropped 5 bases and J dropped 9; count of bases not matched to a gene: 13. CDR1 is MDHEN and CDR2 is SYDVKM in the germline V gene. The CDR3 spans 16 residues. This CDR3 reads CASSIPSRSGRGEQFF. Written as DNA, the CDR3 is TGTGCCAGCAGTATTCCCTCCCGCAGCGGGAGGGGTGAGCAGTTCTTC.

This clone was seen a handful of times. V is TRBV11-2 and J is TRBJ2-1, with 8 nucleotides matching TRBD2. The germline CDR1 and CDR2 sequences are SGHAT and FQNNGV. This CDR3 is built from 16 residues. V lost 4 bases to trimming and J lost 7 bases; unmatched junction nucleotides: 12. The CDR3 DNA sequence: TGTGCCAGCAGCTCCCTCGGGGCGGGGGGTGGAAATGAGCAGTTCTTC. Translated: CASSSLGAGGGNEQFF.

This clone came up a few times. The rearrangement links TRBV13 to TRBJ2-3; TRBD2 matches 8 bases. The CDR3 covers 19 residues. The ends lost 5 bases at V and 0 bases at J; junction bases unmatched: 16. From germline, CDR1 is PRHDT and CDR2 FYEKMQ (reference sequence). The CDR3 nucleotides read TGTGCCAGCAGCGGACCCCTAGCGGGCTTAATATTAAGCACAGATACGCAGTATTTT. It yields the protein CASSGPLAGLILSTDTQYF.

The V and J genes are TRBV29-1 and TRBJ2-1; the D gene is possibly TRBD2 (5 bases). The CDR3 totals 13 residues. The ends were cut back, 7 bases at V and 3 bases at J, with 13 bases in the middle. Germline CDR1 SQVTM, CDR2 ANQGSEA. The chain's CDR3 is CSASDSVYNEQFF. DNA of the CDR3: TGCAGCGCTTCGGACTCAGTCTACAATGAGCAGTTCTTC.

This clone has just a few counts. The chain couples TRBV29-1 to TRBJ2-7; TRBD1 matches 7 bases. There are 14 residues in the CDR3. V was pared by 3 bases and J by 3 bases, with 8 bases of the junction left unmatched. Germline CDR1 is SQVTM and CDR2 is ANQGSEA. CDR3 protein: CSVEYRDSGYEQYF. Written as DNA, the CDR3 is TGCAGCGTTGAGTACCGGGACAGTGGCTACGAGCAGTACTTC.

As DNA, the CDR3 is TGTGCCAGTAGTATTGCGGGAGGTTTGAATGAGCAGTTCTTC. Translation: CASSIAGGLNEQFF. The chain carries TRBV19 and TRBJ2-1; the match to TRBD2 covers 8 bases. The germline V gene encodes CDR1 LNHDA and CDR2 SQIVND (reference sequence). This CDR3 has 14 residues. The J segment lost 7 bases and the V segment lost 3 bases, leaving 5 bases of the junction unmatched.

V is TRBV7-3 and J is TRBJ2-6, with no clear D. With 5 bases removed from V and 0 bases from J, the gap between germline ends came to 8 bases. The CDR3 length is 15 residues. Germline lookup yields CDR1 SGHTA and CDR2 FQGTGA. Here the CDR3 reads CASSLYSSGANVLTF. In DNA form, the CDR3 reads TGTGCCAGCAGCCTCTACAGCTCTGGGGCCAACGTCCTGACTTTC.

This clone was counted between two and nine times. The genes are TRBV5-1 and TRBJ2-7; 7 bases fit TRBD1. Trimming cost V 3 bases and J 4 bases; bases outside gene matches: 10. The V gene's germline CDR1 is SGHRS and CDR2 YFSETQ. The CDR3 contains 15 residues. CDR3 in DNA: TGCGCCAGCAGCTCGTCCTACAGGGGCCCTTACGAGCAGTACTTC. Translated: CASSSSYRGPYEQYF.

This clone was seen only a few times. J is TRBJ2-5 and V is TRBV4-1; TRBD2 matches at 10 bases. The CDR3 extends over 16 amino acids. Per the germline V gene, CDR1 is MGHRA and CDR2 is YSYEKL. V trimming: 3 bases; J trimming: 5 bases; junction bases outside the gene matches: 9. The CDR3 bases are TGCGCCAGCAGCCAGTTTAGCGGGAGGCAGGGGGAGACCCAGTACTTC. This gives the protein CASSQFSGRQGETQYF.

The V and J genes are TRBV28 and TRBJ2-3, with TRBD2 as a possible D gene (6 bases). There are 14 residues in the CDR3. The germline V gene encodes CDR1 MDHEN and CDR2 SYDVKM. Trimming stripped 3 bases from V and 2 bases from J, with 9 bases between. CDR3 sequence (DNA): TGTGCCAGCAGTTTGGGGGGAGTCACAGATACGCAGTATTTT. Its translation is CASSLGGVTDTQYF.